This passage covers 9 T cell receptor beta chains from one sample sequenced in a study of CD8+ T cells in alopecia areata. RNA was isolated and reverse transcribed to cDNA, the sequencing template. This table comes from immunoSEQ multiplex PCR, and its TCRdb copy is limited to in-frame clones, with some not included. The table shows 150,000 to 200,000 clones, with more than 55% occurring only once. As for treatment: oral pan-JAK inhibitor, 5-10 mg twice daily. Sample: CD4+ T cells sorted from blood, taken between weeks 47 and 50, from a patient treated with tofacitinib. The receptors shown here come from a human donor with alopecia areata.

The rearrangement links TRBV18 to TRBJ2-1; possibly TRBD1 for D (5 bases). The CDR3 extends over 11 amino acids. Germline values: CDR1 KGHSH, CDR2 LQKENI. Trimming shortened V by 4 bases and J by 7 bases, and 5 bases separated the two germline ends. The CDR3 DNA follows: TGTGCCAGCTCACAGGGGAATGAGCAGTTCTTC. It yields the protein CASSQGNEQFF.

In this sample, this clone turned up a few times. V and J are TRBV29-1 and TRBJ1-2; D ambiguous. The CDR3 runs 11 residues. Trimming shortened V by 4 bases and J by 4 bases, and 7 bases separated the two germline ends. Germline V CDR1 and CDR2: SQVTM, ANQGSEA. This CDR3 is CSVGAAYGYTF. The CDR3 nucleotides are TGCAGCGTTGGGGCTGCCTATGGCTACACCTTC. Looking up the rest from reference TRBV29-1 and TRBJ1-2 gives the full variable domain: SAVISQKPSRDICQRGTSLTIQCQVDSQVTMMFWYRQQPGQSLTLIATANQGSEATYESGFVIDKFPISRPNLTFSTLTVSNMSPEDSSIYLCSVGAAYGYTFGSGTRLTVV.

This clone was detected ten times or more. V gene TRBV20-1 combines with J gene TRBJ1-2, with D unresolved. The CDR3 contains 11 residues. Germline CDR1 DFQATT, CDR2 SNEGSKA (reference sequence). The germline V and J ends were trimmed by 0 bases and 8 bases, with 7 bases remaining between them. CDR3 DNA sequence: TGCAGTGCTAGAGATCAAGCCGGCTACACCTTC. It translates to CSARDQAGYTF.

This clone was found a few times. This rearrangement joins TRBV10-2 to TRBJ2-1; maybe TRBD2 (6 bases). The germline CDR1 and CDR2 sequences are WSHSY and SAAADI. The CDR3 runs to 14 residues. V was shortened by 8 bases and J by 2 bases, with 13 bases between the two germline ends. The DNA for the CDR3 is TGCGCCAGCCTCGACGGGGGACCCTACAATGAGCAGTTCTTC. It encodes CASLDGGPYNEQFF.

V gene TRBV6-5 combines with J gene TRBJ1-6; D remains unclear. CDR1 and CDR2 (germline): MNHEY, SVGAGI. The V end was cut by 8 bases, the J end by 8 bases, with 10 bases between. The CDR3 is made up of 12 amino acids. CDR3 nucleotide sequence: TGTGCCAGCGGGCTAGTCGATTCACCCCTCCACTTT. Amino acid sequence: CASGLVDSPLHF.

V and J are TRBV20-1 and TRBJ1-4; D unclear. The V end was cut by 1 base, the J end by 8 bases, with 5 bases between. Germline lookup yields CDR1 DFQATT and CDR2 SNEGSKA (reference sequence). The CDR3 covers 11 residues. CDR3 residues: CSARVGEKLFF. DNA of the CDR3: TGCAGTGCTAGAGTAGGGGAAAAACTGTTTTTT.

This clone turned up a few times. The chain joins TRBV9 to TRBJ2-1, with unresolved D. The CDR3 has 15 residues. V dropped 0 bases and J dropped 7 bases, with 14 bases sitting between them. Germline V gives CDR1 SGDLS, CDR2 YYNGEE. The CDR3 DNA follows: TGTGCCAGCAGCGTAGGGGTAGGTGGTATGAATGAGCAGTTCTTC. The encoded protein is CASSVGVGGMNEQFF.

The chain recombines TRBV11-2 with TRBJ2-2; the D call may be TRBD1 or TRBD2 (5 bases each). Deletions cut 1 base from V and 1 base from J, with 13 bases between. The CDR3 sequence is 17 residues long. Germline values: CDR1 SGHAT, CDR2 FQNNGV. The CDR3 DNA is TGTGCCAGCAGCTTAGGGCCGAGGGGATTGAACACCGGGGAGCTGTTTTTT. Translation: CASSLGPRGLNTGELFF.

In its sample, this clone was seen a few times. V is TRBV7-9 and J is TRBJ2-3, with D perhaps matching TRBD2 (5 bases). V was trimmed by 6 bases and J by 4 bases, leaving 14 bases between them. The germline V gene has CDR1 SEHNR and CDR2 FQNEAQ (reference sequence). The CDR3 covers 14 residues. CDR3: CASRPGMFPDTQYF. CDR3 sequence (DNA): TGTGCCAGCAGGCCGGGAATGTTCCCAGATACGCAGTATTTT.